This T cell receptor (beta chain) was found in a study of regulatory T cells in long-lasting Graves disease. Indicated time point: newly diagnosed GD, antithyroid drugs for less than 3 months. PBMC RNA served as the TCR library source. HTBI primers from iRepertoire and Arm-PCR of CDR3 regions yielded the TCR beta libraries. TCRdb processed the multiplex PCR reads anew with MiXCR; each CDR3 protein has one entry. This table holds fewer than 650,000 distinct CDR3 sequences, around 17% found once. This clonotype has a handful of counts. The antigen remains unidentified. Study results and limitations: Examination was confined to peripheral blood, excluding thyroid tissue.

These data also featured in a second study, about T cells in Graves' hyperthyroidism and ophthalmopathy.

Specimen: peripheral blood mononuclear cells (PBMCs), collected at new diagnosis, from a patient treated with antithyroid drugs. The TCR comes from a woman aged 25 to 39 with Graves disease.

The CDR3 DNA sequence: TGCGCCAGCAGCTCCGGACTAGCGGGAGGGCCGGAAGAGACCCAGTACTTC. This sequence encodes CASSSGLAGGPEETQYF. The rearrangement links TRBV5-1 to TRBJ2-5; 15 bases map to TRBD2. J lost 3 bases, V lost 3 bases, and 6 bases had no gene match. CDR3 length equals 17 residues. From germline, CDR1 is SGHRS and CDR2 YFSETQ.